Below, 29 T cell receptor beta chains from the same sample are listed, as sequenced in a study of T cells in Graves' hyperthyroidism and ophthalmopathy. The TCR beta CDR3 regions underwent amplification using RNA transcripts as the source. Carried out on the TCR CDR3, a first-round RT-PCR used the HTBI primer set. TCRdb processed the multiplex PCR reads anew with MiXCR; each CDR3 protein has one entry. The sample has 600,000 or so distinct CDR3 sequences, 12% to 15% seen once. The sample taken for sequencing was blood. These receptors were collected from a woman under 30 with Graves' ophthalmopathy.

The J gene is TRBJ2-7, the V gene TRBV4-2, with TRBD2 matching over 9 bases. The CDR3 is made up of 13 amino acids. Germline values: CDR1 LGHNA, CDR2 YNFKEQ. V lost 0 bases and J lost 9; bases outside the gene matches: 3. CDR3 sequence: CASSQEGSGGQYF. As DNA, the CDR3 is TGTGCCAGCAGCCAAGAGGGTAGCGGGGGGCAGTACTTC.

This clonotype was seen repeatedly, ten times or more. The chain recombines TRBV6-1 with TRBJ2-7; D remains ambiguous. Germline V gene data show CDR1 as MNHNS and CDR2 as SASEGT. V was pared by 4 bases and J by 4 bases, with 8 bases between. The CDR3 runs to 12 residues. Here the CDR3 reads CASSAQIYEQYF. Written as DNA, the CDR3 is TGTGCCAGCAGTGCCCAGATTTACGAGCAGTACTTC.

As concerns this clonotype: Given a much more abundant clone one base away, this may be a read error. The chain recombines TRBV2 with TRBJ2-1; D is perhaps TRBD2 (5 bases). CDR1 and CDR2 from the germline V gene are SNHLY and FYNNEI. The CDR3 has 14 residues. The CDR3 loop reads CASGEAPGNNEQFF. The CDR3 bases are TGTGCCAGCGGTGAAGCGCCGGGGAACAATGAGCAGTTCTTC.

This clonotype was seen ten or more times. The J gene is TRBJ1-1, the V gene TRBV4-1, with D unresolved. Germline values: CDR1 MGHRA, CDR2 YSYEKL. The V and J ends lost 5 bases and 6 bases respectively, with 13 bases between them. The CDR3 has 13 amino acids. CDR3 sequence reads: CASSETSSPEAFF. The DNA for the CDR3 is TGCGCCAGCAGCGAAACGTCCTCTCCTGAAGCTTTCTTT.

This chain connects TRBV6-1 to TRBJ2-2, with D possibly called TRBD1 or TRBD2 (5 bases each). Germline V gene data show CDR1 as MNHNS and CDR2 as SASEGT. The CDR3 consists of 15 residues. V gave up 8 bases and J gave up 1 base, with 14 bases separating them. The CDR3 region is CASPRGTLNTGELFF. CDR3 coding DNA: TGTGCCAGCCCCCGAGGGACGTTGAACACCGGGGAGCTGTTTTTT.

This clonotype was observed many times. V usage is TRBV27 and J usage is TRBJ2-2; TRBD2 matches at 14 bases. CDR3 length equals 16 residues. Germline CDR1 MNHEY, CDR2 SMNVEV (reference sequence). With 5 bases clipped from V and 6 bases from J, the junction kept 5 bases outside the gene matches. CDR3 amino acids: CASSVQTSGGAGELFF. The DNA for the CDR3 is TGTGCCAGCAGTGTACAGACTAGCGGGGGGGCCGGGGAGCTGTTTTTT.

This clonotype has just a few counts. The CDR3 loop reads CASSDTGGALYGYTF. CDR3 nucleotide sequence: TGTGCCAGCAGTGACACGGGGGGCGCCTTATATGGCTACACCTTC. The chain links TRBV25-1 to TRBJ1-2, with a possible D match to TRBD1 (6 bases). This CDR3 is built from 15 residues. Germline CDR1 and CDR2: MGHDK and SYGVNS. V was trimmed by 3 bases and J by 5 bases, leaving 16 bases between them.

The J gene is TRBJ1-2, the V gene TRBV6-6; 7 bases align to TRBD1. The CDR3 has 14 amino acids. Looked up from germline, CDR1 is MNHNY and CDR2 is SVGAGI (reference sequence). The trim removed 2 bases at V and 2 bases at J, leaving 2 bases unmatched. The CDR3 nucleotides are TGTGCCAGCAGTTACCCGACAGGGAACTATGGCTACACCTTC. It is translated as CASSYPTGNYGYTF.

This chain connects TRBV2 to TRBJ2-1; TRBD2 matches at 9 bases. V was clipped by 5 bases and J by 9 bases; unmatched bases: 8. The CDR3 runs to 14 residues. Germline V gene sequence: CDR1 SNHLY, CDR2 FYNNEI. CDR3 coding DNA: TGTGCCAGCAGTTCTAGCGGGAATATTAGTGAGCAGTTCTTC. Its translation: CASSSSGNISEQFF.

This rearrangement joins TRBV27 to TRBJ2-7, with 7 nucleotides matching TRBD1. Germline values: CDR1 MNHEY, CDR2 SMNVEV (reference sequence). Germline trimming cut 3 bases from V and 2 bases from J; bases unmatched to any gene: 13. CDR3 size: 17 residues. The CDR3: CASSLARVKGAAYEQYF. CDR3 coding DNA: TGTGCCAGCAGTTTGGCGAGGGTTAAGGGGGCGGCCTACGAGCAGTACTTC.

This clonotype was counted ten times or more. The chain links TRBV7-2 to TRBJ2-7; 15 bases are a match to TRBD2. The germline V gene encodes CDR1 SGHTA and CDR2 FQGNSA. V gave up 5 bases and J gave up 6 bases; unmatched junction bases: 5. The CDR3 runs to 15 residues. CDR3 amino acids: CASSPGTSGRIEQYF. The CDR3 DNA sequence: TGTGCCAGCAGCCCCGGGACTAGCGGGAGGATCGAGCAGTACTTC. The variable domain in full, with the rest retrieved from reference TRBV7-2 and TRBJ2-7, is GAGVSQSPSNKVTEKGKDVELRCDPISGHTALYWYRQSLGQGLEFLIYFQGNSAPDKSGLPSDRFSAERTGGSVSTLTIQRTQQEDSAVYLCASSPGTSGRIEQYFGPGTRLTVT.

The rearrangement uses TRBV3-1 and TRBJ1-6; the D gene is possibly TRBD1 (6 bases). CDR3 length: 14 amino acids. In germline, CDR1 is LGHDT, CDR2 YNNKEL (reference sequence). V was trimmed by 3 bases and J by 9 bases, leaving 12 bases between them. CDR3 protein: CASSQRQESSPLHF. As DNA, the CDR3 is TGTGCCAGCAGCCAGAGACAGGAGAGTTCACCCCTCCACTTT.

This clonotype was detected a few times. V gene TRBV18 combines with J gene TRBJ2-2; no firm D call. Trimming took 0 bases from V and 2 from J, leaving 7 bases between them. CDR1 is KGHSH and CDR2 is LQKENI in the germline V gene. The CDR3 runs to 15 residues. The CDR3 region is CASSPPRVNTGELFF. Here the CDR3 DNA reads TGTGCCAGCTCACCACCCCGGGTTAACACCGGGGAGCTGTTTTTT.

This rearrangement joins TRBV28 to TRBJ2-7, with 9 nucleotides matching TRBD1. CDR1 is MDHEN, CDR2 SYDVKM, per germline. The V and J ends lost 2 bases and 5 bases, in that order; junction bases with no gene match: 7. The CDR3 covers 15 residues. In nucleotides, the CDR3 is TGTGCCAGCAGTTTAAGGGACAGGGTCACCCACGAGCAGTACTTC. Translation gives CASSLRDRVTHEQYF. The whole variable domain, remainder taken from reference TRBV28 and TRBJ2-7, is DVKVTQSSRYLVKRTGEKVFLECVQDMDHENMFWYRQDPGLGLRLIYFSYDVKMKEKGDIPEGYSVSREKKERFSLILESASTNQTSMYLCASSLRDRVTHEQYFGPGTRLTVT.

This chain connects TRBV7-2 to TRBJ1-3; a weak D match, TRBD1 (6 bases). Germline V lookup: CDR1 SGHTA, CDR2 FQGNSA. The ends were cut back, 2 bases at V and 4 bases at J, with 15 bases in the middle. The CDR3 is 16 residues long. The chain's CDR3 is CASSLSRGLGGNTIYF. CDR3 bases: TGTGCCAGCAGCTTAAGCAGGGGCCTGGGGGGAAACACCATATATTTT.

In regard to this clonotype: A junction boundary mismatches the germline segment, possibly from a read error. The chain links TRBV9 to TRBJ2-5; D perhaps matches TRBD2 (6 bases). Germline CDR1 and CDR2: SGDLS and YYNGEE. The CDR3 runs to 15 residues. The CDR3 loop reads CASSSRLGPQETRYF. The CDR3 nucleotides read TGTGCCAGCAGCTCTCGACTAGGTCCGCAGGAGACCCGGTACTTC.

The chain combines TRBV9 with TRBJ2-3; TRBD2 might be the D (6 bases). CDR3 length: 16 residues. V lost 0 bases to trimming and J lost 2 bases, with 13 bases between them. Looked up from germline, CDR1 is SGDLS and CDR2 is YYNGEE. CDR3 residues: CASSVDGGSYTDTQYF. The DNA of the CDR3 is TGTGCCAGCAGCGTAGATGGGGGGTCTTACACAGATACGCAGTATTTT.

This clonotype was counted at least ten times. The genes are TRBV2 and TRBJ1-2, with D perhaps TRBD1 (5 bases). There are 14 residues in the CDR3. The germline V and J ends were trimmed by 6 bases and 5 bases, with 16 bases remaining between them. Germline assignment: CDR1 SNHLY and CDR2 FYNNEI. Here the CDR3 DNA reads TGTGCCAGCAGCCTGGGGGTGGAGGGTTATGGCTACACCTTC. It yields the protein CASSLGVEGYGYTF.

This clonotype appeared many times. The chain joins TRBV7-2 to TRBJ2-3; tentatively, D is TRBD1 (5 bases). This CDR3 contains 13 residues. Trimming pared 5 bases from V and 6 bases from J, leaving 12 bases between. Germline CDR1 reads SGHTA; CDR2 reads FQGNSA. Here the CDR3 reads CASSETGLDTQYF. CDR3 in DNA: TGTGCCAGCAGCGAAACAGGATTGGATACGCAGTATTTT. The whole variable domain, remainder taken from reference TRBV7-2 and TRBJ2-3, is GAGVSQSPSNKVTEKGKDVELRCDPISGHTALYWYRQSLGQGLEFLIYFQGNSAPDKSGLPSDRFSAERTGGSVSTLTIQRTQQEDSAVYLCASSETGLDTQYFGPGTRLTVL.

V usage is TRBV6-2 or TRBV6-3 and J usage is TRBJ2-1; TRBD2 aligns across 11 bases. The CDR3 has 15 amino acids. Trimming cost V 6 bases and J 6 bases; bases outside gene matches: 7. Germline V gene sequence: CDR1 MNHEY, CDR2 SVGEGT. The CDR3 DNA reads as TGTGCCAGCAGCGATAGCGGGAGGGTCTGCAATGAGCAGTTCTTC. Its translation: CASSDSGRVCNEQFF.

This clonotype has ten or more counts. This chain links TRBV19 with TRBJ2-1, with a tentative D call TRBD1 (6 bases). Germline V gene sequence: CDR1 LNHDA, CDR2 SQIVND (reference sequence). The CDR3 length is 16 residues. V lost 3 bases and J lost 7, with 19 bases in between. The CDR3: CASSMLAQGLGNEQFF. CDR3 in DNA: TGTGCCAGTAGTATGCTGGCCCAGGGGCTAGGTAATGAGCAGTTCTTC. The full variable domain, rest sourced from reference TRBV19 and TRBJ2-1, is DGGITQSPKYLFRKEGQNVTLSCEQNLNHDAMYWYRQDPGQGLRLIYYSQIVNDFQKGDIAEGYSVSREKKESFPLTVTSAQKNPTAFYLCASSMLAQGLGNEQFFGPGTRLTVL.

The chain has TRBV6-1 and TRBJ2-7; D unclear. The CDR3 extends over 13 amino acids. Germline loops: CDR1 MNHNS, CDR2 SASEGT. V dropped 6 bases and J dropped 2 bases, with 11 bases sitting between them. CDR3: CASRAVTTYEQYF. For the CDR3, the DNA is TGTGCCAGCAGGGCAGTTACTACCTACGAGCAGTACTTC.

This clonotype was counted ten times or more. The chain is built from TRBV28 and TRBJ2-3; possibly TRBD1 for D (5 bases). This CDR3 has 13 amino acids. Germline values: CDR1 MDHEN, CDR2 SYDVKM. V shed 3 bases and J shed 6 bases, with 10 bases lying between them. The CDR3 loop is CASSFQGYDTQYF. The CDR3 region has the DNA TGTGCCAGCAGTTTCCAGGGTTACGATACGCAGTATTTT.

Note on this clonotype: A single base separates this from a much larger clone, so it may be a read error. The CDR3 ends on some other residue instead of the conserved phenylalanine or tryptophan, so this is likely a read error. The chain recombines TRBV6-5 with TRBJ1-2, with a tentative D call TRBD1 (6 bases). V was clipped by 4 bases and J by 2 bases, with 11 bases between them. Germline CDR1 and CDR2: MNHEY and SVGAGI. CDR3 length equals 14 residues. CDR3 bases: TGTGCCAGCAGTTCGTGGACAGACAACTATGGCTACACCTCC. It translates to CASSSWTDNYGYTS.

On this clonotype itself: A much larger clone sits a single nucleotide away, making a read error possible. The V gene is TRBV20-1, the J gene TRBJ1-4; a weak D match, TRBD1 (6 bases). This CDR3 is 16 amino acids long. Germline CDR1 and CDR2: DFQATT and SNEGSKA (reference sequence). The CDR3 reads CSARDPLQGTNEKLSF. CDR3 nucleotide sequence: TGCAGTGCTAGAGATCCACTACAGGGCACTAATGAAAAACTGTCTTTT.

There are many counts of this clonotype. CDR3 loop: CASSQGVRGGSTDTQYF. CDR3 sequence (DNA): TGTGCCAGCAGCCAAGGAGTAAGGGGCGGTAGCACAGATACGCAGTATTTT. V and J are TRBV3-1 and TRBJ2-3; tentative D call: TRBD1 (5 bases). V was cut by 1 base and J by 0 bases, with 14 bases left in between. The CDR3 has 17 amino acids. CDR1 is LGHDT, CDR2 YNNKEL, per germline (reference sequence).

This clonotype was counted at least ten times. This chain joins TRBV3-1 and TRBJ2-1, with D possibly being TRBD1 (6 bases). Germline V gene data show CDR1 as LGHDT and CDR2 as YNNKEL (reference sequence). The CDR3 totals 16 residues. V gave up 1 base and J gave up 2 bases, with 12 bases separating them. DNA for the CDR3: TGTGCCAGCAGCCAAGGTAATGGGGGCGCCTACAATGAGCAGTTCTTC. Translated, it gives CASSQGNGGAYNEQFF.

This clonotype was observed many times. V gene TRBV3-1 combines with J gene TRBJ1-2, with 7 bases identical to TRBD1. There are 15 residues in the CDR3. Germline trimming cut 4 bases from V and 5 bases from J; bases unmatched to any gene: 10. Germline CDR1 and CDR2: LGHDT and YNNKEL (reference sequence). The CDR3 DNA reads as TGTGCCAGCAGCCGGACGGGACAGCCCTTTTATGGCTACACCTTC. This encodes CASSRTGQPFYGYTF.

The J gene is TRBJ1-2, the V gene TRBV19, with D unclear. Germline loops: CDR1 LNHDA, CDR2 SQIVND (reference sequence). The CDR3 totals 15 residues. V was trimmed by 3 bases and J by 4 bases, leaving 15 bases between them. The DNA for the CDR3 is TGTGCCAGTAGTATTGGTCAGACACCTTCCTATGGCTACACCTTC. Protein: CASSIGQTPSYGYTF.